What follows are 24 T cell receptor beta chains derived from one specimen sequenced in a study of regulatory T cells in long-lasting Graves disease. To make TCR beta libraries, researchers used iRepertoire HTBI primers and Arm-PCR of CDR3 regions. One entry per CDR3 protein results from TCRdb running MiXCR on the multiplex PCR reads. Of 600,000 to 800,000 distinct CDR3 sequences in the sample, 25% to 30% were seen once. Time point defined: persistent/refractory GD, antithyroid drugs over 5 years with positive TRAb. Construction of the TCR library relied on RNA isolated from PBMCs. The sample was peripheral blood mononuclear cells (PBMCs), taken when the disease was refractory, from a patient treated with antithyroid drugs. The receptors stem from a female donor with Graves disease.

The DNA for the CDR3 is TGTGCCAGCAGCGCCGGGACTAGCGGGCTAGAGACCTACGAGCAGTACTTC. It encodes CASSAGTSGLETYEQYF. V usage is TRBV7-9 and J usage is TRBJ2-7, with 12 positions matching TRBD2. The CDR3 contains 17 residues. Trimming at V came to 5 bases and at J to 2 bases, leaving 10 bases not matched to a gene. Germline lookup yields CDR1 SEHNR and CDR2 FQNEAQ (reference sequence).

This clonotype was counted at least ten times. The CDR3 nucleotides read TGTGCCAGCAGTAGGACGGACATGAACACTGAAGCTTTCTTT. This encodes CASSRTDMNTEAFF. V is TRBV6-1 and J is TRBJ1-1; D is perhaps TRBD1 (5 bases). The germline gives CDR1 MNHNS, CDR2 SASEGT. The V gene lost 5 bases and the J gene lost 0 bases, with 10 bases spanning the gap. This CDR3 spans 14 amino acids.

This sequence joins TRBV20-1 and TRBJ2-1; 11 bases are shared with TRBD2. The germline gives CDR1 DFQATT, CDR2 SNEGSKA (reference sequence). The length of the CDR3 is 14 residues. Losses at the gene ends were 8 bases for V and 3 bases for J; bases not matched to a gene: 6. In DNA form, the CDR3 reads TGCAGTACTTTCCTAGCGGGAGGCTACAATGAGCAGTTCTTC. As protein: CSTFLAGGYNEQFF.

This clonotype was observed many times. V and J are TRBV6-1 and TRBJ2-7; either TRBD1 or TRBD2 may fit D (5 bases each). Trimming shortened V by 1 base and J by 3 bases, and 10 bases separated the two germline ends. The CDR3 sequence is 14 residues long. CDR1 is MNHNS and CDR2 is SASEGT in the germline V gene. The CDR3 spells CASSEVVGGYEQYF. DNA for the CDR3: TGTGCCAGCAGTGAAGTAGTTGGGGGCTACGAGCAGTACTTC.

The chain employs TRBV27 and TRBJ1-4; 11 positions match TRBD1. CDR1 MNHEY and CDR2 SMNVEV come from the germline V gene (reference sequence). The CDR3 runs 14 residues. V shed 0 bases and J 10 bases; nucleotides not matched to a gene: 1. DNA of the CDR3: TGTGCCAGCAGTTTATCCGGGACAGGGGGAAAACTGTTTTTT. Its translation: CASSLSGTGGKLFF.

This clonotype was observed a few times. The chain uses TRBV19 and TRBJ2-7, with D maybe TRBD1 (7 bases). Between the trimmed V and J ends, which lost 3 bases and 5 bases, there was a span of 17 bases. Germline V gene sequence: CDR1 LNHDA, CDR2 SQIVND (reference sequence). This CDR3 comprises 15 residues. The CDR3 nucleotides are TGTGCCAGTAGTATTTGGGAGACAGGGAGGCACGAGCAGTACTTC. This codes for CASSIWETGRHEQYF.

The rearrangement uses TRBV19 and TRBJ1-5; 10 nucleotides agree with TRBD1. The junction had 6 bases not matched to a gene; V was cut back by 1 base and J by 6 bases. Germline V CDR1 and CDR2: LNHDA, SQIVND (reference sequence). There are 16 residues in the CDR3. The CDR3: CASSIGRDRGGQPQHF. CDR3 nucleotide sequence: TGTGCCAGTAGTATAGGGAGGGACAGGGGCGGTCAGCCCCAGCATTTT.

This clonotype was counted many times. The gene calls are TRBV28 and TRBJ1-1; a weak D match, TRBD1 (6 bases). The CDR3 covers 15 residues. Germline V CDR1 and CDR2: MDHEN, SYDVKM. V lost 3 bases, J lost 3 bases, and 14 bases lay in between. CDR3 DNA: TGTGCCAGCAGTTTGTCCCAGTCAGGGGACACTGAAGCTTTCTTT. It encodes CASSLSQSGDTEAFF.

This clonotype was counted at least ten times. The chain carries TRBV12-3 or TRBV12-4 and TRBJ1-6, with 8 bases matching TRBD1. Trimming cost V 0 bases and J 5 bases; bases outside gene matches: 6. This CDR3 is 17 amino acids long. CDR3 coding DNA: TGTGCCAGCAGTTTAGCGGGGCAGGGGGCCCATAATTCACCCCTCCACTTT. Translating it yields CASSLAGQGAHNSPLHF.

For this clonotype: A much larger clone lies a single base off, so this may be a read error. The CDR3 nucleotides are TGTGCCAGCGGCTTTGGGGGAGGGGACGAGCAGTACTTC. Its protein is CASGFGGGDEQYF. V usage is TRBV2 and J usage is TRBJ2-7; 7 positions match TRBD2. This CDR3 region has 13 residues. The ends lost 8 bases at V and 5 bases at J; junction bases unmatched: 9. CDR1 is SNHLY, CDR2 FYNNEI, per germline.

This sequence joins TRBV6-1 and TRBJ2-5; TRBD1 might be the D (5 bases). The germline V gene has CDR1 MNHNS and CDR2 SASEGT. Trimming left V 6 bases short and J 4 bases short, with 18 bases between. CDR3 length: 15 residues. CDR3 nucleotide sequence: TGTGCCAGCAGGCCCCCAGGGATTGTGTCAGAGACCCAGTACTTC. Translated, it gives CASRPPGIVSETQYF.

The V call is TRBV20-1, the J call TRBJ2-7; D remains unclear. The CDR3 consists of 12 residues. V was pared by 5 bases and J by 6 bases, with 14 bases between. The germline V gene encodes CDR1 DFQATT and CDR2 SNEGSKA (reference sequence). The CDR3 reads CSASSSHLEQYF. In DNA, the CDR3 is TGCAGTGCTTCAAGCTCCCACCTCGAGCAGTACTTC.

This clonotype was seen a handful of times. The chain recombines TRBV11-2 with TRBJ1-2; weak D call: TRBD1 (5 bases). V was shortened by 7 bases and J by 0 bases, with 12 bases between the two germline ends. The CDR3 is made up of 14 amino acids. The germline V gene has CDR1 SGHAT and CDR2 FQNNGV. CDR3: CASKPGEANYGYTF. As DNA, the CDR3 is TGTGCCAGCAAACCGGGGGAAGCTAACTATGGCTACACCTTC.

This clonotype was seen ten or more times. This chain links TRBV29-1 with TRBJ1-2; 7 bases are shared with TRBD1. The CDR3 runs 10 residues. With V trimmed by 7 bases and J by 8 bases, 4 bases remained unmatched. From germline, CDR1 is SQVTM and CDR2 ANQGSEA. The DNA for the CDR3 is TGCAGCGGGGACAGAGAGGGCTACACCTTC. Translating it yields CSGDREGYTF.

In regard to this clonotype: One end of the junction does not line up with germline, which may come from a read error. This chain joins TRBV20-1 and TRBJ2-5; either TRBD1 or TRBD2 may supply D (6 bases each). The CDR3 contains 15 residues. Germline values: CDR1 DFQATT, CDR2 SNEGSKA (reference sequence). CDR3 sequence reads: CSARSYRGRQEIQYF. CDR3 nucleotide sequence: TGCAGTGCTAGGAGTTATCGGGGGCGGCAAGAGATCCAGTACTTC.

A remark on this clonotype: Since a much larger clone is just one base distant, this may be a read error. The chain combines TRBV2 with TRBJ1-1; tentative D call: TRBD1 (5 bases). CDR1 and CDR2 (germline): SNHLY, FYNNEI. The CDR3 has 13 residues. With 2 bases removed from V and 6 bases from J, the gap between germline ends came to 10 bases. DNA of the CDR3: TGTGCCAGCAGTGAACGGGGGAGGGCTGAAGCTTTCTTT. Amino acids: CASSERGRAEAFF.

This chain connects TRBV19 to TRBJ2-5; the D gene is possibly TRBD1 (6 bases). Per the germline V gene, CDR1 is LNHDA and CDR2 is SQIVND (reference sequence). V gave up 6 bases and J gave up 3 bases, with 14 bases separating them. The CDR3 has 14 residues. Here the CDR3 reads CASRSTGSEETQYF. CDR3 DNA: TGTGCCAGTAGGTCTACAGGGAGTGAAGAGACCCAGTACTTC.

V gene TRBV9 combines with J gene TRBJ2-7; D not resolved. Trimming took off 0 bases at V and 3 bases at J, with 13 bases between the two ends. Germline V lookup: CDR1 SGDLS, CDR2 YYNGEE. The CDR3 sequence is 15 residues long. In nucleotides, the CDR3 is TGTGCCAGCAGCGTAGCTTCGGGTAGCTTCTACGAGCAGTACTTC. Amino acid sequence: CASSVASGSFYEQYF.

The table lists this clonotype with a few counts. The chain couples TRBV5-1 to TRBJ1-1; D is undetermined. This CDR3 comprises 15 residues. CDR1 and CDR2 from the germline V gene are SGHRS and YFSETQ. V was shortened by 5 bases and J by 0 bases, with 14 bases between the two germline ends. The CDR3 here is CASSSGLDMNTEAFF. The CDR3 coding sequence is TGCGCCAGCAGTTCCGGACTCGATATGAACACTGAAGCTTTCTTT.

DNA for the CDR3: TGTGCCAGTAGTGATCAGGGGGCTCGGGCCAAAAACATTCAGTACTTC. Its protein is CASSDQGARAKNIQYF. The chain employs TRBV19 and TRBJ2-4; TRBD1 matches at 8 bases. The CDR3 covers 16 residues. V gave up 5 bases and J gave up 1 base; unmatched junction bases: 7. Germline V gives CDR1 LNHDA, CDR2 SQIVND (reference sequence). Supplemented by reference TRBV19 and TRBJ2-4, the full variable domain reads DGGITQSPKYLFRKEGQNVTLSCEQNLNHDAMYWYRQDPGQGLRLIYYSQIVNDFQKGDIAEGYSVSREKKESFPLTVTSAQKNPTAFYLCASSDQGARAKNIQYFGAGTRLSVL.

Of note for this clonotype: A clone one base away is much larger, so this may be a read error. The V and J genes are TRBV6-9 and TRBJ1-1; perhaps TRBD1 as D (6 bases). Germline V gene data show CDR1 as MNHGY and CDR2 as SVAAGI. The CDR3 totals 14 residues. CDR3 in amino acids: CTSRAGHANTEAFF. The CDR3 nucleotides read TGTACCAGCAGGGCGGGACACGCGAACACTGAAGCTTTCTTT.

The CDR3 here is CASSESVGQGPNTEAFF. In DNA, the CDR3 is TGCGCCAGCAGTGAGAGTGTAGGACAGGGGCCGAACACTGAAGCTTTCTTT. This chain connects TRBV10-2 to TRBJ1-1, with TRBD1 matching over 9 bases. This CDR3 spans 17 amino acids. Trimming cost V 2 bases and J 1 base; bases outside gene matches: 8. Germline V gives CDR1 WSHSY, CDR2 SAAADI.

This chain links TRBV5-6 with TRBJ1-5, with 7 positions matching TRBD1. V shed 1 base and J 0 bases; nucleotides not matched to a gene: 16. The CDR3 is 20 amino acids. CDR1 SGHDT and CDR2 YYEEEE come from the germline V gene. Here the CDR3 reads CASSLSFGRTGHHSNQPQHF. The DNA for the CDR3 is TGTGCCAGCAGCTTGTCCTTCGGACGGACAGGCCACCATAGCAATCAGCCCCAGCATTTT.

This clonotype was counted ten times or more. V usage is TRBV12-5 and J usage is TRBJ2-5; D uncertain. The CDR3 runs 11 residues. V was cut by 1 base and J by 12 bases, with 9 bases left in between. Germline CDR1 is LGHNT and CDR2 is FRNRAP. CDR3 in amino acids: CASGLGRNKYF. The CDR3 DNA is TGTGCTAGTGGTTTGGGAAGAAACAAGTACTTC. Full variable domain (remainder filled in from reference TRBV12-5 and TRBJ2-5): DARVTQTPRHKVTEMGQEVTMRCQPILGHNTVFWYRQTMMQGLELLAYFRNRAPLDDSGMPKDRFSAEMPDATLATLKIQPSEPRDSAVYFCASGLGRNKYFGPGTRLLVL.